This TCR beta chain was recorded in a study of blood T cells in healthy people across ages. Individuals who donated were healthy Caucasians from Russia aged roughly 6 to 100. No fewer than 7 million PBMCs went into each sample. The authors ran a second PCR of 7 to 11 cycles using a sample-barcoded 5' primer and a J-beta primer mix. All cDNA molecules were each tagged by a template-switch adaptor with 12 random nucleotides. Each CDR3 protein gets one entry after TCRdb re-called the 5' RACE reads with MiXCR. The profile shows roughly 1,500,000 distinct CDR3 sequences, approximately 32% of them singletons. This CDR3 is built from 13 residues. V lost 8 bases, J lost 0 bases, and 4 bases stayed unmatched. Study-wide results and caveats: Measured against age, TCR beta diversity per million T cells decreased in a roughly linear manner.

Regarding this clonotype: Its antigen is currently unknown.

This TCR came from a woman aged 30 to 39 in good health. Sample: blood. V is TRBV12-3 or TRBV12-4 and J is TRBJ2-7; TRBD1 aligns across 7 bases. The CDR3 DNA reads TGTGCCAGCGGGACAGTTCTCTCCTACGAGCAGTACTTC. Residues: CASGTVLSYEQYF.